This T cell receptor beta chain stems from a study of blood T cell repertoires in COVID-19. Trimming removed 2 bases from V and 5 bases from J, with 12 bases in between. CDR3 size: 14 residues. Germline CDR1 and CDR2: MNHEY and SMNVEV (reference sequence). Those who participated ranged in age from roughly 18 to 95 years and resided in about two dozen US areas. Two negative PCRs, clearance, or symptom resolution had been documented for recovered Cohort 3 donors. The assay was immunoSEQ multiplex PCR, and TCRdb's table has in-frame clones only and misses some. In the table there are about 380,000 clones, roughly 91% of which are singletons.

The sample taken for sequencing was PBMCs or T cells enriched from blood (not recorded which). The receptor was isolated from a woman between 18 and 29 years old who had recovered from COVID-19. The V call is TRBV27, the J call TRBJ1-1; weak D call: TRBD1 (6 bases). Written as DNA, the CDR3 is TGTGCCAGCAGTTTAGGGGGCGCGATGACTGAAGCTTTCTTT. It encodes CASSLGGAMTEAFF.